The clone carrying this T cell receptor beta chain was detected ten times or more. The germline V gene encodes CDR1 SGHTA and CDR2 FQGNSA. V dropped 5 bases and J dropped 4 bases, with 14 bases sitting between them. The CDR3 is 14 amino acids. MiXCR, applied by TCRdb to the RACE reads, yields one record per CDR3 protein. This table holds around 300,000 distinct CDR3 sequences, 6% to 8.5% found once. These data belong to a study of human T cells and chemical hapten exposure. About the study: The sensitizer, 2% DPC, was used on about 2 cm by about 2 cm of upper inner arm skin.

Noted time point: patch test 1, 2 weeks after DPC sensitization. As for treatment: therapeutic diphenylcyclopropenone sensitization with weekly scalp DPC. The receptor's source is a woman aged 18-29 years with alopecia areata. Some clones in this sample may be carry-over from other donors' samples. The genes are TRBV7-2 and TRBJ1-1; TRBD1 is a possible D gene (5 bases). The starting material was whole blood, obtained in connection with sensitization to the hapten diphenylcyclopropenone (DPC). The CDR3 here is CASSLRRGGTEAFF. CDR3 nucleotide sequence: TGTGCCAGCAGCCTCCGCCGCGGGGGCACTGAAGCTTTCTTT.